Listed here are 2 T cell receptor beta chains from one sample, sequenced in a study of CD8 T cells in Susac syndrome. Roughly 0.45 to 1 ug RNA was reverse transcribed with random hexamers. TCRdb called the immunoSEQ multiplex PCR reads again in MiXCR, with one record for every CDR3 protein. The sample has approximately 80,000 distinct CDR3 sequences; around nine tenths are singletons. Specimen: CD8+ T cells from PBMCs. These receptors all come from a human donor with multiple sclerosis.

The gene calls are TRBV7-2 and TRBJ2-6; D is ambiguous. The V gene lost 0 bases and the J gene lost 10 bases, with 7 bases spanning the gap. The CDR3 extends over 13 amino acids. CDR1 SGHTA and CDR2 FQGNSA come from the germline V gene. The CDR3 loop is CASSLAYRNVLTF. CDR3 bases: TGTGCCAGCAGCTTAGCGTATCGAAACGTCCTGACTTTC.

This clonotype was observed a single time. V is TRBV24-1 and J is TRBJ2-1; a possible D gene is TRBD2 (6 bases). The CDR3 has 13 residues. V was trimmed by 7 bases and J by 14 bases, leaving 20 bases between them. Germline V gives CDR1 KGHDR, CDR2 SFDVKD. The CDR3 DNA follows: TGTGCCACCAGCGGGACTCCCGGGAGCCTGGAGTTCTTC. This sequence encodes CATSGTPGSLEFF.